This paragraph covers one T cell receptor beta chain sequence. Sequencing was performed with immunoSEQ multiplex PCR; in TCRdb, only in-frame clones are kept and a portion is missing. This table holds approximately 29,000 clones, approximately 88% found once. This sample was taken from a study of blood T cell dynamics during melanoma immunotherapy. Across the whole study: First-line therapy was either pembrolizumab or nivolumab with ipilimumab for metastatic melanoma.

V gave up 4 bases and J gave up 2 bases, with 8 bases separating them. CDR3 length equals 13 residues. Germline-derived CDR1 and CDR2 are SNHLY and FYNNEI. The time point: week 3, after first cycle of checkpoint inhibitor. One draw preceded checkpoint blockade; another followed its first cycle at week 3. Response was assessed by RECIST 1.1 at 12 weeks, except a couple of rapid progressors. This receptor was taken from a human donor with melanoma. This chain uses TRBV2 with TRBJ2-5, with D tentatively TRBD1 or TRBD2 (5 bases each). The starting material was blood, obtained from a patient treated with checkpoint blockade. The CDR3 sequence is CASSGGEQETQYF. CDR3 nucleotide sequence: TGTGCCAGCAGTGGAGGGGAACAAGAGACCCAGTACTTC.